This T cell receptor (beta chain) was sequenced in a study of vaccination and CD4 T cells after COVID-19 (dated by TCRdb to 2021 to 2024). At the level of the whole study: Convalescent patients had a positive SARS-CoV-2 result on nasal swab PCR, and of these patients, nine had mild disease and one had severe disease. Control cultures received a CEFX viral epitope pool as the positive control, an HIV-1 Nef peptide pool as the negative control, or no peptide. The cultures were stimulated with overlapping spike peptide pools from SARS-CoV-2 and from the common cold coronaviruses HCoV-NL63, HCoV-OC43 and HCoV-229E. In under 13 COVID-19 convalescent patients and a few infection-naive healthy vaccine recipients, researchers compared the spike-specific CD4+ TCR repertoire from before mRNA vaccination with the repertoire from after. In the convalescent cohort there were six males and four females, among whom were two Hispanic individuals, seven Caucasians, two Asians and one multiracial person. A few convalescent patients were sampled both early after vaccination (day 14) and late after vaccination (days 161 to 241). Post-COVID blood samples were collected from convalescent patients a median of approximately 100 days after diagnosis, with a range of roughly 35 to 170 days. Post-vaccine blood samples were obtained a median of about 72 days after the second vaccine dose, with a range of roughly 14 to 241 days. Each participant got two doses of either the Pfizer-BioNTech BNT162b2 vaccine (n=8) or the Moderna mRNA-1273 vaccine (n=2).

This specimen's time point label, per the study, means: late sampling 161 to 241 days after vaccination in a few convalescent patients. In light of the paper, this sample's treatment or condition label describes: approximately 11-day PBMC culture with coronavirus spike peptide pools or control peptides (ViraFEST assay). The ViraFEST assay, used in the study, expanded antigen-specific T cells with peptide pools and then identified the expanded clonotypes through TCR sequencing. The convalescent patients' positive SARS-CoV-2 PCR tests were from March to December 2020, which was before the Alpha, Beta and Delta variants emerged in the United States. PBMCs were cultured at two million per well in IMDM supplemented with roughly 5.2% human AB serum and 9.5 to 10 IU/ml IL-2, with around 10 ug/ml peptide pools added. Half of the culture medium was replaced with fresh IL-2-containing medium on days 3 and 7. After approximately 10 days of culture, CD4+ T cells were isolated by negative selection using the EasySep CD4+ T cell isolation kit. Ficoll-Paque Plus gradient centrifugation was used to isolate PBMCs from whole blood, and the isolated PBMCs were then either used fresh or cryopreserved at -140C. Culture conditions were generally each tested in triplicate wells.

A remark on this clonotype: The antigen it binds to is not known. The CDR3 does not close with the conserved phenylalanine or tryptophan, likely indicating a read error.

The method behind the library was PCR. At the Johns Hopkins FTIC core, DNA from the cultured CD4+ T cells underwent TCR sequencing with the Oncomine TCR Beta short-read assay. Genomic DNA was extracted from the cultured CD4+ T cells with the QIAamp micro DNA kit. Oncomine TCR Beta libraries made from cultured CD4+ T cells were pooled using unique dual indexes and sequenced on an Illumina iSeq 100. In the source study's methods: Non-productive sequences were removed, and CDR3s that did not start with C, did not end with F or W, or were shorter than 7 amino acids were discarded. The MANAFEST web application was used to identify antigen-specific clonotypes by comparing peptide-stimulated wells against reference wells and other culture wells. Positive clones required FDR below 0.05, an odds ratio above 5, and productive frequency above 0.1% in at least two of three replicate wells. Clonotypes that were significantly expanded in both SARS-CoV-2 spike wells and at least one common cold coronavirus spike condition were defined as cross-reactive. Similarity between CDR3 sequences was evaluated in R version 3.6.1 using Levenshtein distances (stringdist) and unrooted phylogenetic trees (ape). TCRdb itself trimmed the public reads at Q25 with fastp, ran MiXCR and retained productive beta chains. Duplicate CDR3 protein sequences are folded into a single record with the most common DNA and genes. The V and J calls shown here were made by TCRdb, not taken from the authors' results. This sample has roughly 25,000 distinct CDR3 sequences in its table, and around 30% of those were observed once. The top ten clones comprise around 2.9% of the sample.

The paper as a whole reports these results and caveats: In convalescent patients, nearly all vaccine-specific clones (304 of 307) were found to be mono-reactive for SARS-CoV-2 spike rather than cross-reactive with common cold coronaviruses. Among convalescent patients, a median roughly 84% of the SARS-CoV-2-reactive clones seen after vaccination appeared only after vaccination, which suggests priming specific to the vaccine. Although the median number of SARS-CoV-2-reactive clonotypes went up from around 20 after infection to 38 after vaccination, the increase was not significant. The number of convalescent patients in the study was relatively small, and the study did not examine early timepoints following natural infection.

Material: CD4+ T cells from blood, cultured in vitro, obtained about 7 months after SARS-CoV-2 vaccination. This sequence originates from a human donor who had recovered from COVID-19.

The sequenced DNA is TGTGCCAGTGGACAGGGGTACGAGCAGTACTTG. Its coded protein is CASGQGYEQYL. Here the chain combines TRBV6-1 and TRBJ2-7; TRBD1 aligns with 9 central bases. Inclusive of both ends, the CDR3 amounts to 11 amino acids. Solely the CDR3 DNA is kept, with 33 bases framed from the first base. Clipping removes 9 bases from V and 4 bases from J, with 1 as the unmatched junction base count. The CDR1 and CDR2 encoded by the germline V gene are MNHNS and SASEGT.